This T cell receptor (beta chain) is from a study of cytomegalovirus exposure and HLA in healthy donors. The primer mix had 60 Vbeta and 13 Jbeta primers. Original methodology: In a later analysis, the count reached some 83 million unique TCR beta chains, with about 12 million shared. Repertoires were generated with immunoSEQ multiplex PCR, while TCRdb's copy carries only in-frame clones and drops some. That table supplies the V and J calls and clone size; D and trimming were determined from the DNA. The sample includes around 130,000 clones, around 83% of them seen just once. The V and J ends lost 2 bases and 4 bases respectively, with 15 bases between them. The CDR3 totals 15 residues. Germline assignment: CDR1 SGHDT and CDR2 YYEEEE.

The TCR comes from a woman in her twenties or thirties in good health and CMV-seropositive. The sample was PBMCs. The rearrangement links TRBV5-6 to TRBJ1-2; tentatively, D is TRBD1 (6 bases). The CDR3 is CASSLQTGLFYGYTF. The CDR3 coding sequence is TGTGCCAGCAGCTTACAGACAGGCCTTTTCTATGGCTACACCTTC.